This T cell receptor beta chain was captured by sequencing in a study of CD8 T cells in Susac syndrome. V lost 1 base, J lost 5 bases, and 6 bases stayed unmatched. Germline V lookup: CDR1 SGHVS, CDR2 FQNEAQ. The CDR3 sequence is 15 residues long. RNA totalling about 0.5 to 1 ug underwent reverse transcription with random hexamers. TCRdb re-called the immunoSEQ multiplex PCR reads with MiXCR, one entry per CDR3 protein. This sample has about 190,000 distinct CDR3 sequences, with 80% to 95% found just once. CD8+ and CD4+ T cells from blood underwent TCR beta sequencing, which was carried out in a high-throughput format.

Sequences were obtained from CD4+ T cells from PBMCs. The chain has TRBV7-8 and TRBJ2-7, with TRBD1 matching over 9 bases. The TCR sequence derives from a human donor in good health. CDR3 in DNA: TGTGCCAGCAGCTTAGATGTACAGGGGGCTAACGAGCAGTACTTC. Translated: CASSLDVQGANEQYF.